The rows below give T cell receptor beta chains drawn from one sample of a study of identical twins. One entry per CDR3 protein, called by TCRdb with MiXCR from the 5' RACE reads. The sample records 500,000 to 650,000 distinct CDR3 sequences, about 7.6% being singletons. These data also featured in a second study, about yellow fever vaccine responses in identical twins.

Source material: PBMCs. These receptors all stem from a woman between 18 and 29 years old in good health. The CDR3 runs from the conserved cysteine through the conserved F or W. D genes are given only for firm matches. The size field is filled for only some rows; it gives once, few, many or a size class.

j_call | d_call | v_call | clone_size | cdr3_length | cdr3_aa | cdr3_nt
TRBJ2-2 | TRBD2 | TRBV14 | few | 17 | CASSQDKGLPNTGELFF | TGTGCCAGCAGCCAAGATAAGGGACTACCGAACACCGGGGAGCTGTTTTTT
TRBJ1-1 | . | TRBV6-6 | many | 11 | CASSHVGAAFF | TGTGCCAGCAGTCACGTCGGAGCCGCTTTCTTT
TRBJ2-3 | TRBD2 | TRBV7-2 | many | 15 | CASSLSVGGPDTQYF | TGTGCCAGCAGCTTAAGTGTGGGAGGGCCGGATACGCAGTATTTT
TRBJ2-7 | . | TRBV28 | many | 13 | CASSLGGVRVQYF | TGTGCCAGCAGTTTAGGGGGTGTTAGGGTGCAGTACTTC
TRBJ2-5 | . | TRBV20-1 | many | 14 | CSARDMGILGTQYF | TGCAGTGCTAGAGATATGGGTATTCTAGGGACCCAGTACTTC
TRBJ1-4 | . | TRBV12-3/TRBV12-4 | . | 14 | CASSFQPANEKLFF | TGTGCCAGCAGTTTTCAGCCGGCTAATGAAAAACTGTTTTTT
TRBJ2-7 | . | TRBV7-9 | many | 12 | CASSLAVYEQYF | TGTGCCAGCAGCTTAGCGGTCTACGAGCAGTACTTC
TRBJ2-3 | TRBD2 | TRBV4-1 | few | 18 | CASSQDGGLAGSTDTQYF | TGCGCCAGCAGCCAAGATGGGGGACTAGCGGGGAGCACAGATACGCAGTATTTT
TRBJ2-1 | . | TRBV29-1 | many | 11 | CSAERGSEQFF | TGCAGCGCAGAGAGGGGGAGTGAGCAGTTCTTC
TRBJ2-5 | . | TRBV12-3/TRBV12-4 | many | 14 | CASSLSQIQETQYF | TGTGCCAGCAGTTTGTCGCAGATCCAAGAGACCCAGTACTTC
TRBJ1-2 | . | TRBV5-1 | many | 16 | CASSSSIKGPHYGYTF | TGCGCCAGCAGCTCCTCCATTAAGGGACCGCACTATGGCTACACCTTC
TRBJ2-7 | TRBD1 | TRBV5-1 | few | 18 | CASSPVLHPPGQLIEQYF | TGCGCCAGCAGCCCAGTACTCCACCCTCCGGGACAGCTAATCGAGCAGTACTTC
TRBJ1-2 | . | TRBV7-9 | . | 14 | CARGPAGANYGYTF | TGTGCTAGAGGACCCGCGGGGGCGAACTATGGCTACACCTTC
TRBJ2-1 | . | TRBV5-5 | many | 12 | CASSLGDAQQFF | TGTGCCAGCAGCTTAGGTGACGCCCAGCAGTTCTTC
TRBJ1-2 | TRBD1 | TRBV27 | many | 14 | CASSFGQGVYGYTF | TGTGCCAGCAGTTTCGGACAGGGAGTCTATGGCTACACCTTC
TRBJ1-2 | TRBD1 | TRBV5-5 | few | 15 | CASSLAHGTGHGYTF | TGTGCCAGCAGCTTGGCCCACGGGACAGGGCATGGCTACACCTTC
TRBJ1-6 | . | TRBV20-1 | . | 14 | CSAGGGGVSSPLHF | TGCAGTGCTGGGGGGGGCGGGGTGAGTTCACCCCTCCACTTT
TRBJ2-7 | . | TRBV20-1 | . | 13 | CSARDSPSYEQYF | TGCAGTGCTAGGGACAGCCCATCGTACGAGCAGTACTTC
TRBJ2-2 | TRBD1 | TRBV12-3/TRBV12-4 | many | 15 | CASSLRDRVPGELFF | TGTGCCAGCAGTTTAAGGGACAGGGTACCCGGGGAGCTGTTTTTT
TRBJ2-3 | TRBD2 | TRBV2 | many | 15 | CASRYLTGGADTQYF | TGTGCCAGCAGATACCTGACGGGGGGTGCCGATACGCAGTATTTT
TRBJ2-1 | . | TRBV6-9 | . | 21 | CAACYFCRGQGAISGFDEQFF | .
TRBJ2-1 | TRBD1 | TRBV12-3/TRBV12-4 | . | 14 | CASSEDREGDEQFF | TGTGCCAGCAGCGAGGACAGGGAAGGGGATGAGCAGTTCTTC
TRBJ2-1 | TRBD2 | TRBV19 | once | 17 | CASSIVLTSGSYNEQFF | TGTGCCAGTAGTATAGTATTGACTAGCGGGTCTTACAATGAGCAGTTCTTC
TRBJ1-3 | . | TRBV3-1 | few | 16 | CASSHPPWGSGNTIYF | TGTGCCAGCAGCCACCCCCCGTGGGGCTCTGGAAACACCATATATTTT
TRBJ2-5 | . | TRBV3-1 | few | 14 | CASSQGQYQETQYF | TGTGCCAGCAGCCAAGGACAGTACCAAGAGACCCAGTACTTC
TRBJ2-1 | . | TRBV4-1 | . | 14 | CASSQHGEGGEQFF | TGCGCCAGCAGCCAACATGGGGAAGGGGGTGAGCAGTTCTTC
TRBJ1-2 | . | TRBV5-1 | few | 13 | CASSLGAGNGYTF | TGCGCCAGCAGCTTGGGCGCAGGGAATGGCTACACCTTC
TRBJ2-3 | TRBD2 | TRBV20-1 | few | 15 | CSAPPRGSLTDTQYF | TGCAGTGCGCCCCCGCGGGGGTCTCTCACAGATACGCAGTATTTT
TRBJ1-1 | . | TRBV14 | few | 14 | CASSHLRQNTEAFF | TGTGCCAGCAGCCATCTAAGACAGAACACTGAAGCTTTCTTT
TRBJ2-2 | TRBD1 | TRBV5-5 | . | 15 | CASNVGQENTGELFF | TGTGCCAGCAACGTTGGACAGGAAAACACCGGGGAGCTGTTTTTT
TRBJ2-5 | . | TRBV15 | . | 14 | CATSRAGVPETQYF | TGTGCCACCAGCAGAGCGGGAGTCCCAGAGACCCAGTACTTC